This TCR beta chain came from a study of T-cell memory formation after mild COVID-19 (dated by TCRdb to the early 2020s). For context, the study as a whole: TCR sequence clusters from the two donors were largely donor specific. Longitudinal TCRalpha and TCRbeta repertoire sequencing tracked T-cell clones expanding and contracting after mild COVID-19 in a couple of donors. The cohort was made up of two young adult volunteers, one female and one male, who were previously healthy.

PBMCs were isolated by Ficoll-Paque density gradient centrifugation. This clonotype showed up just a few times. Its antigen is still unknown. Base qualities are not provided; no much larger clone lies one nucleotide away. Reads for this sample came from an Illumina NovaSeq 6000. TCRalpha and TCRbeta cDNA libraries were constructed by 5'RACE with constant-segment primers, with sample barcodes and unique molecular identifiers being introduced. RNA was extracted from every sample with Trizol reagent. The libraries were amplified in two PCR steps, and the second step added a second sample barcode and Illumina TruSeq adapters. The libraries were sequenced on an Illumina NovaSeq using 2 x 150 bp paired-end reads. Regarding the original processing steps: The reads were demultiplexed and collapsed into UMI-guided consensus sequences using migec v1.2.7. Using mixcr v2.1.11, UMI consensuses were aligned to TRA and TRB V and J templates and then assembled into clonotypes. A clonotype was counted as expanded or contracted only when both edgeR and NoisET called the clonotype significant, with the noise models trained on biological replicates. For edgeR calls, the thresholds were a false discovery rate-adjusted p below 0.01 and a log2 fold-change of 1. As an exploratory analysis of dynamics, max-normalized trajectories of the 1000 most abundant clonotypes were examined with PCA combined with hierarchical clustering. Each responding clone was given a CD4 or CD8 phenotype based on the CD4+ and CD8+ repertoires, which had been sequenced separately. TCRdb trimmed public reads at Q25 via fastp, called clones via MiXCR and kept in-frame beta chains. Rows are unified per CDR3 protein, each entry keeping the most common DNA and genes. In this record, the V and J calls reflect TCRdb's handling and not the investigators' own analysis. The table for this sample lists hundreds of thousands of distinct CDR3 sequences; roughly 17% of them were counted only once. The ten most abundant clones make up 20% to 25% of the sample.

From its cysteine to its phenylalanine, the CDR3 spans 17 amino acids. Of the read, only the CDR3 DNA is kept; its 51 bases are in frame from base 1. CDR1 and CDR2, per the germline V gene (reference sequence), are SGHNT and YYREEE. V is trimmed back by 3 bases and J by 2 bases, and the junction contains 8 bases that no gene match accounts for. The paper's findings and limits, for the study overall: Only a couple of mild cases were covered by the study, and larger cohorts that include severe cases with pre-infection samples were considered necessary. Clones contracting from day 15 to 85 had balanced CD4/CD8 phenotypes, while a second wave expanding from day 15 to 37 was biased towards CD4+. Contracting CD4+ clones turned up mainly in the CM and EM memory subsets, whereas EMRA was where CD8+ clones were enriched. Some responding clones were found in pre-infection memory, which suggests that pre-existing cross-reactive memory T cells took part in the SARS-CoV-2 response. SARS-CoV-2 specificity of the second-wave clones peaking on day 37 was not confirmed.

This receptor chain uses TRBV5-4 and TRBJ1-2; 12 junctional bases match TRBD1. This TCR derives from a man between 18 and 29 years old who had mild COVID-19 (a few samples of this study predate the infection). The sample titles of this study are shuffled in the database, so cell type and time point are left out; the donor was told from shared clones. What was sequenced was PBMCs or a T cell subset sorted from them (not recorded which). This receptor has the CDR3 CASSSGLGQGANYGYTF. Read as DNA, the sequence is TGTGCCAGCAGCTCCGGCCTGGGACAGGGGGCGAACTATGGCTACACCTTC. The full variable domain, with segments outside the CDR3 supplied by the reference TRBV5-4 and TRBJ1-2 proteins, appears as ETGVTQSPTHLIKTRGQQVTLRCSSQSGHNTVSWYQQALGQGPQFIFQYYREEENGRGNFPPRFSGLQFPNYSSELNVNALELDDSALYLCASSSGLGQGANYGYTFGSGTRLTVV.